These 6 T cell receptor beta chains came from one sample sequenced in a study of shared clonotypes between healthy human individuals. Sequencing used immunoSEQ multiplex PCR; TCRdb keeps in-frame clones, though not all of them. The table has around 300,000 clones, around nine tenths seen once. Input material: memory CD8+ T cells sorted from blood. Subset specified: CD45RO+ cells pooled with CCR7-negative TemRA cells. The receptor source for this set is a man aged 18 to 35 in good health.

The chain joins TRBV2 to TRBJ2-1; D remains unclear. The germline V gene encodes CDR1 SNHLY and CDR2 FYNNEI. There are 12 residues in the CDR3. V gave up 9 bases and J gave up 6 bases, with 12 bases separating them. Written as DNA, the CDR3 is TGTGCCAGAAGGGAAGTGACCAATGAGCAGTTCTTC. Amino acids: CARREVTNEQFF.

This clone was found once. The chain has TRBV29-1 and TRBJ2-5; D is unresolved. Germline CDR1 and CDR2: SQVTM and ANQGSEA. The CDR3 totals 13 residues. Trimming cost V 8 bases and J 5 bases, with 18 bases left between them. The CDR3 nucleotides are TGCAGCCCGGCGATCTCACTAAGGGAGACCCAGTACTTC. Translation gives CSPAISLRETQYF.

The V call is TRBV5-4, the J call TRBJ1-2; 9 bases are shared with TRBD1. V dropped 4 bases and J dropped 4; count of bases not matched to a gene: 11. This CDR3 contains 16 residues. CDR1 and CDR2 from the germline V gene are SGHNT and YYREEE (reference sequence). The CDR3 DNA sequence: TGTGCCAGCAGCCACATCTCGGGACAGGGTACCTATGGCTACACCTTC. Amino acid sequence: CASSHISGQGTYGYTF.

V is TRBV19 and J is TRBJ2-5, with no clear D. Germline V gene sequence: CDR1 LNHDA, CDR2 SQIVND (reference sequence). The V end was cut by 6 bases, the J end by 6 bases, with 8 bases between. The CDR3 has 11 amino acids. Written as DNA, the CDR3 is TGTGCCAGTAGGTGGGATAAGACCCAGTACTTC. It yields the protein CASRWDKTQYF.

The DNA for the CDR3 is TGTGCCAGCAGCTTAGGTGGACCAAGCGGAGACTCCTACAATGAGCAGTTCTTC. Translation gives CASSLGGPSGDSYNEQFF. The chain has TRBV7-2 and TRBJ2-1; perhaps TRBD2 as D (5 bases). CDR3 length: 18 amino acids. Trimming removed 1 base from V and 0 bases from J, with 16 bases in between. The germline V gene encodes CDR1 SGHTA and CDR2 FQGNSA.

This rearrangement joins TRBV27 to TRBJ2-2, with D tentatively TRBD1 (6 bases). Per the germline V gene, CDR1 is MNHEY and CDR2 is SMNVEV (reference sequence). The CDR3 is made up of 15 amino acids. Trimming took 2 bases from V and 5 from J, leaving 12 bases between them. Here the CDR3 reads CASSLNQGWTGELFF. For the CDR3, the DNA is TGTGCCAGCAGTTTAAACCAGGGGTGGACCGGGGAGCTGTTTTTT.